The 20 T cell receptor beta chains listed next were all sequenced from one sample in a study of shared clonotypes between healthy human individuals. Assay: immunoSEQ multiplex PCR; the TCRdb copy retains only in-frame clones and omits some. Among about 480,000 clones listed, roughly 79% were seen once. The sample taken for sequencing was PBMCs. These receptors originate from a woman aged 40-49 years in good health. Some clones in this sample may be carry-over from other donors' samples.

CDR3 sequence: CASSIVLAGFNEQFF. CDR3 DNA: TGTGCCAGTAGTATAGTTTTAGCGGGATTCAATGAGCAGTTCTTC. The chain couples TRBV19 to TRBJ2-1, with 8 bases that match TRBD2. This CDR3 is 15 amino acids long. Germline V lookup: CDR1 LNHDA, CDR2 SQIVND (reference sequence). V lost 1 base and J lost 6; bases outside the gene matches: 5.

This clone has only one observation. The chain has TRBV7-6 and TRBJ2-1, with TRBD1 matching over 10 bases. The V gene's germline CDR1 is SGHVS and CDR2 FNYEAQ. The V segment lost 0 bases and the J segment 12 bases; nucleotides outside the gene matches: 5. This CDR3 is 14 amino acids long. The CDR3: CASSLAVRDRGQFF. Here the CDR3 DNA reads TGTGCCAGCAGCTTAGCTGTGAGGGACAGGGGGCAGTTCTTC.

The rearrangement uses TRBV5-6 and TRBJ2-7; D is unresolved. From germline, CDR1 is SGHDT and CDR2 YYEEEE. Trimming took 1 base from V and 3 from J, leaving 5 bases between them. The CDR3 consists of 12 residues. CDR3: CASSLRLYEQYF. CDR3 bases: TGTGCCAGCAGCTTGAGGCTCTACGAGCAGTACTTC. Full variable domain (rest looked up from reference TRBV5-6 and TRBJ2-7): DAGVTQSPTHLIKTRGQQVTLRCSPKSGHDTVSWYQQALGQGPQFIFQYYEEEERQRGNFPDRFSGHQFPNYSSELNVNALLLGDSALYLCASSLRLYEQYFGPGTRLTVT.

V gene TRBV7-9 combines with J gene TRBJ2-1, with unresolved D. Germline CDR1 SEHNR, CDR2 FQNEAQ (reference sequence). The CDR3 has 13 amino acids. V dropped 2 bases and J dropped 9 bases, with 11 bases sitting between them. The CDR3 loop reads CASSLLPVGEQFF. The CDR3 region has the DNA TGTGCCAGCAGCTTACTTCCGGTTGGTGAGCAGTTCTTC.

The chain combines TRBV30 with TRBJ2-5; D is perhaps TRBD1 or TRBD2 (5 bases each). Germline V gene sequence: CDR1 GTSNPN, CDR2 SVGIG (reference sequence). The ends were cut back, 2 bases at V and 5 bases at J, with 21 bases in the middle. This CDR3 region has 16 residues. The CDR3 DNA follows: TGTGCCTGGAGTTCCCGGGACGGTGGTTTTCGGGAGACCCAGTACTTC. Translating it yields CAWSSRDGGFRETQYF. The full variable domain, in which reference TRBV30 and TRBJ2-5 provide the parts outside the CDR3, is SQTIHQWPATLVQPVGSPLSLECTVEGTSNPNLYWYRQAAGRGLQLLFYSVGIGQISSEVPQNLSASRPQDRQFILSSKKLLLSDSGFYLCAWSSRDGGFRETQYFGPGTRLLVL.

This clone was counted only a few times. Other DNA variants within this sample encode the same CDR3. J is TRBJ2-7 and V is TRBV7-9; D gene ambiguous. V gave up 1 base and J gave up 3 bases, with 4 bases separating them. The length of the CDR3 is 12 residues. The germline gives CDR1 SEHNR, CDR2 FQNEAQ (reference sequence). The CDR3: CASSLGSYEQYF. CDR3 nucleotides: TGTGCCAGCAGCTTAGGTAGCTACGAGCAGTACTTC.

The chain is built from TRBV7-9 and TRBJ2-7; 8 nucleotides line up with TRBD2. This CDR3 spans 17 amino acids. The J segment lost 5 bases and the V segment lost 5 bases, leaving 17 bases of the junction unmatched. Germline loops: CDR1 SEHNR, CDR2 FQNEAQ (reference sequence). The CDR3 bases are TGTGCCAGCAGCCAAAGTCGCGGGAGGCGGTTAGGCAACGAGCAGTACTTC. This codes for CASSQSRGRRLGNEQYF.

Worth noting for this clone: Other DNA sequences from this sample encode an identical CDR3 as well. The chain uses TRBV2 and TRBJ1-5; TRBD1 matches at 9 bases. Germline CDR1 and CDR2: SNHLY and FYNNEI. V gave up 4 bases and J gave up 7 bases; unmatched junction bases: 5. This CDR3 region has 14 residues. DNA of the CDR3: TGTGCCAGCAGTGGCACAGGGGGCAGGCAGCCCCAGCATTTT. Translated, it gives CASSGTGGRQPQHF. Combining the CDR3 with reference TRBV2 and TRBJ1-5 gives the whole variable domain EPEVTQTPSHQVTQMGQEVILRCVPISNHLYFYWYRQILGQKVEFLVSFYNNEISEKSEIFDDQFSVERPDGSNFTLKIRSTKLEDSAMYFCASSGTGGRQPQHFGDGTRLSIL.

The CDR3, as DNA: TGTGCCTGGAGGTCCCCGGGACAGACTGACGAAAAACTGTTTTTT. Its translation is CAWRSPGQTDEKLFF. The V gene is TRBV30, the J gene TRBJ1-4; TRBD1 agrees at 7 bases. V lost 3 bases to trimming and J lost 8 bases; unmatched junction nucleotides: 12. The CDR3 is made up of 15 amino acids. Per germline, CDR1 GTSNPN and CDR2 SVGIG (reference sequence).

This chain connects TRBV19 to TRBJ1-1; the match to TRBD1 covers 7 bases. The CDR3 has 15 residues. Germline CDR1 LNHDA, CDR2 SQIVND (reference sequence). J gave up 1 base and V 5 bases, and 7 bases lay outside the gene matches. The CDR3 sequence is CASSSGTVWNTEAFF. CDR3 coding DNA: TGTGCCAGTAGTTCCGGGACAGTTTGGAACACTGAAGCTTTCTTT.

V and J are TRBV7-2 and TRBJ2-7; 7 bases fit TRBD1. The CDR3 runs to 17 residues. Germline CDR1 reads SGHTA; CDR2 reads FQGNSA. V trimming: 3 bases; J trimming: 0 bases; junction bases outside the gene matches: 11. CDR3 amino acids: CASSLDALGQASYEQYF. The CDR3 nucleotides are TGTGCCAGCAGCTTGGATGCCCTAGGACAGGCCTCCTACGAGCAGTACTTC. Supplemented by reference TRBV7-2 and TRBJ2-7, the full variable domain reads GAGVSQSPSNKVTEKGKDVELRCDPISGHTALYWYRQSLGQGLEFLIYFQGNSAPDKSGLPSDRFSAERTGGSVSTLTIQRTQQEDSAVYLCASSLDALGQASYEQYFGPGTRLTVT.

The genes are TRBV28 and TRBJ2-3; 9 bases fit TRBD2. After removal of 3 bases from V and 3 bases from J, the junction contained 7 bases not matched to a gene. Germline V gives CDR1 MDHEN, CDR2 SYDVKM. The CDR3 is 16 residues long. CDR3 DNA sequence: TGTGCCAGCAGTTTTGGGGTAGCGGGAGCGACAGATACGCAGTATTTT. Amino acid sequence: CASSFGVAGATDTQYF.

The gene calls are TRBV14 and TRBJ1-1; D call uncertain. Trimming took off 0 bases at V and 0 bases at J, with 11 bases between the two ends. Germline loops: CDR1 SGHDN, CDR2 FVKESK. This CDR3 contains 16 residues. In DNA form, the CDR3 reads TGTGCCAGCAGCCAAGATTTCCACCCTTTGAACACTGAAGCTTTCTTT. The encoded protein is CASSQDFHPLNTEAFF.

The J gene is TRBJ1-2, the V gene TRBV2; the match to TRBD1 covers 7 bases. J was trimmed by 4 bases and V by 7 bases; bases with no gene match: 12. Germline V gene data show CDR1 as SNHLY and CDR2 as FYNNEI. The CDR3 consists of 15 residues. The CDR3 DNA sequence: TGTGCCAGCACCTTACAGGGGACGCCTTCCTATGGCTACACCTTC. It encodes CASTLQGTPSYGYTF.

The chain recombines TRBV5-4 with TRBJ1-2, with D unresolved. Trimming removed 2 bases from V and 4 bases from J, with 6 bases in between. Germline V gene sequence: CDR1 SGHNT, CDR2 YYREEE (reference sequence). This CDR3 contains 12 residues. This CDR3 is CASSFDGYGYTF. CDR3 DNA: TGTGCCAGCAGCTTCGATGGCTATGGCTACACCTTC.

V usage is TRBV5-1 and J usage is TRBJ1-1; D is unclear. The germline gives CDR1 SGHRS, CDR2 YFSETQ. The CDR3 runs to 13 residues. Trimming cost V 6 bases and J 4 bases, with 13 bases left between them. The CDR3 bases are TGCGCCAGCACCCCCGGGGAGGTCACTGAAGCTTTCTTT. Encoded protein: CASTPGEVTEAFF.

The V call is TRBV7-2, the J call TRBJ1-6; D uncertain. This CDR3 region has 15 residues. The V end lost 3 bases, the J end lost 7 bases, and 13 bases lay between the germline ends. In germline, CDR1 is SGHTA, CDR2 FQGNSA. The DNA of the CDR3 is TGTGCCAGCAGCTTCGCCATAGGGCAGAATTCACCCCTCCACTTT. Translation gives CASSFAIGQNSPLHF.

This rearrangement joins TRBV27 to TRBJ1-5; D is perhaps TRBD1 (5 bases). This CDR3 has 15 residues. Looked up from germline, CDR1 is MNHEY and CDR2 is SMNVEV (reference sequence). Deletions cut 0 bases from V and 6 bases from J, with 12 bases between. CDR3 DNA: TGTGCCAGCAGTTTATCGTGGGGGGGGGTTCAGCCCCAGCATTTT. It specifies CASSLSWGGVQPQHF.

This chain's CDR3 is CASSFSLAGGPYEQFF. The CDR3, as DNA: TGTGCCAGCAGCTTCTCTCTAGCGGGAGGGCCCTATGAGCAGTTCTTC. This chain uses TRBV11-2 with TRBJ2-1, with TRBD2 matching over 12 bases. This CDR3 spans 16 amino acids. CDR1 is SGHAT and CDR2 is FQNNGV in the germline V gene. V lost 3 bases and J lost 8; bases outside the gene matches: 8.

This clone was counted only a few times. Other DNA sequences within the sample encode an identical CDR3. CDR3 residues: CAITLDRTYGYTF. In DNA, the CDR3 is TGTGCCATCACCTTAGACAGGACCTATGGCTACACCTTC. The V gene is TRBV10-3, the J gene TRBJ1-2, with D possibly TRBD1 on 6 matching bases. Deletions cut 7 bases from V and 4 bases from J, with 13 bases between. The CDR3 has 13 residues. Germline assignment: CDR1 ENHRY and CDR2 SYGVKD.